The clone carrying this T cell receptor beta chain was counted many times. Its antigen is as yet unknown. This record belongs to a study of T cells after posttransplantation cyclophosphamide. Points from the study as a whole: Recipient CMV seropositivity and CMV reactivation strongly tracked TRB clonality.

Treatment was busulfan-fludarabine conditioning, a marrow graft, and cyclophosphamide on days +3 and +4. The CDR3 is 14 amino acids. The V segment lost 6 bases and the J segment 7 bases; nucleotides outside the gene matches: 6. CDR1 and CDR2 (germline): LNHDA, SQIVND (reference sequence). Method: immunoSEQ multiplex PCR; TCRdb's copy keeps in-frame clones and lacks some. The sample shows roughly 10,000 clones, no singletons; the ten largest hold approximately 3.6%. This material consisted of PBMCs, taken nearly 360 days after allogeneic stem cell transplant with posttransplant cyclophosphamide. The chain carries TRBV19 and TRBJ1-4; TRBD1 matches 9 bases. The source of this sequence is a male patient aged 45-60 years who received an allogeneic stem cell transplant from a related donor and was CMV-positive. The graft donor may be the source of some T cells. CDR3 in amino acids: CASRGQGMSEKLFF. The CDR3 DNA is TGTGCCAGTAGGGGACAGGGCATGAGTGAAAAACTGTTTTTT.